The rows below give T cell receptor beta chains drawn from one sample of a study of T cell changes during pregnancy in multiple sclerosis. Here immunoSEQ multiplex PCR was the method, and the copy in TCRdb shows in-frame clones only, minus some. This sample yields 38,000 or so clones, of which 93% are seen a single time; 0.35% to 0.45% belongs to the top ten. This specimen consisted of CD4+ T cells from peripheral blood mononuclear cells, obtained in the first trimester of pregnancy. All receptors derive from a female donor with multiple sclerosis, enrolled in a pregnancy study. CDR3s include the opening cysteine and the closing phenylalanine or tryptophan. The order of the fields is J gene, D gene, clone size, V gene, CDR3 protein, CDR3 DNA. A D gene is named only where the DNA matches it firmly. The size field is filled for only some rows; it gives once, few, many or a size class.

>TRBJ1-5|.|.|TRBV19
CASRPTGLGGIQPQHF
TGTGCCAGTAGACCAACGGGGCTGGGGGGGATTCAGCCCCAGCATTTT
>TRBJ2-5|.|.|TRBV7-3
CASSLNSGLVETQYF
TGTGCCAGCAGCTTAAATTCAGGGCTGGTAGAGACCCAGTACTTC
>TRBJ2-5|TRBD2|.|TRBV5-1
CASRTSRTETQYF
TGCGCCAGCAGGACTAGCAGAACGGAGACCCAGTACTTC
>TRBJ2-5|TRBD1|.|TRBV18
CASSPAGTGKETQYF
TGTGCCAGCTCACCCGCCGGGACAGGCAAGGAGACCCAGTACTTC
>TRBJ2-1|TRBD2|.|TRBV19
CASSMASGELYNEQFF
TGTGCCAGTAGTATGGCTAGCGGGGAATTATACAATGAGCAGTTCTTC
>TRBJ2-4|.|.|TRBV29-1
CSVYRDKGKNIQYF
TGCAGCGTTTACCGGGACAAAGGCAAAAACATTCAGTACTTC
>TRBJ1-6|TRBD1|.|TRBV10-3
CAISAGTGGSPLHF
TGTGCCATCAGTGCAGGGACAGGGGGTTCACCCCTCCACTTT
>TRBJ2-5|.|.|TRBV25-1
CASSGVEGETQYF
TGTGCCAGCAGTGGGGTGGAGGGCGAGACCCAGTACTTC
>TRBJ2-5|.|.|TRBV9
CASSLEGFPQETQYF
TGTGCCAGCAGCCTAGAGGGGTTTCCCCAAGAGACCCAGTACTTC
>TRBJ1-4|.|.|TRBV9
CASSVGEGRWDEKLFF
TGTGCCAGCAGCGTAGGGGAGGGACGGTGGGATGAAAAACTGTTTTTT
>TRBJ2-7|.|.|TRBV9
CASSVQDLSYEQYF
TGTGCCAGCAGCGTACAGGACTTGTCCTACGAGCAGTACTTC
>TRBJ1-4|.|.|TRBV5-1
CASSLSGQGNEKLFF
TGCGCCAGCAGCTTGTCAGGGCAGGGGAATGAAAAACTGTTTTTT
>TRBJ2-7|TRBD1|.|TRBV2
CASSGQAYEQYF
TGTGCCAGCTCCGGACAGGCCTACGAGCAGTACTTC
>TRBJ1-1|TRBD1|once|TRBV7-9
CASSLTGGRNTEAFF
TGTGCCAGCAGCTTGACAGGGGGGCGGAACACTGAAGCTTTCTTT
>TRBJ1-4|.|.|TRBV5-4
CASSAGTQIYEKLFF
TGTGCCAGCAGTGCCGGGACACAAATCTATGAAAAACTGTTTTTT
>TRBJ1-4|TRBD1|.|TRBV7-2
CASSPGGREKLFF
TGTGCCAGCAGCCCAGGGGGTCGGGAAAAACTGTTTTTT
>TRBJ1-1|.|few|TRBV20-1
CSARGPTEAFF
TGCAGTGCTAGGGGGCCCACTGAAGCTTTCTTT
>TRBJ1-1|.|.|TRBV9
CASSYGGPLDEAFF
TGTGCCAGCAGTTACGGGGGGCCTTTAGATGAAGCTTTCTTT
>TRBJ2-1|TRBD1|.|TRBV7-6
CASSQTGQSYNEQFF
TGTGCCAGCAGCCAGACAGGGCAATCCTACAATGAGCAGTTCTTC
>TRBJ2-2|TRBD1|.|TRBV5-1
CASQTGLNTGELFF
TGCGCCAGCCAGACAGGGCTTAACACCGGGGAGCTGTTTTTT
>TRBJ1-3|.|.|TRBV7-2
CASNERQISGNTIYF
TGTGCCAGCAACGAAAGACAGATCTCTGGAAACACCATATATTTT
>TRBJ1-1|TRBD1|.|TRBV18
CASSPLSGGGARGTEAFF
TGTGCCAGCTCACCGTTGTCAGGGGGTGGTGCGAGGGGCACTGAAGCTTTCTTT
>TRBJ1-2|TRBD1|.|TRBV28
CASSFRQGKIRGYTF
TGTGCCAGCAGTTTCCGACAGGGGAAGATTCGTGGCTACACCTTC
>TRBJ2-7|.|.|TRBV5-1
CASSPRDSGGEQYF
TGCGCCAGCAGCCCACGGGACTCCGGCGGCGAGCAGTACTTC
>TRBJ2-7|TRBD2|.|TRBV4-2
CASSQDRLAAIYEQYF
TGTGCCAGCAGCCAAGATCGGCTAGCGGCCATCTACGAGCAGTACTTC
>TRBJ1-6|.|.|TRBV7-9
CASSWSRGGSPLHF
TGTGCCAGCAGCTGGAGCAGGGGAGGGTCACCCCTCCACTTT
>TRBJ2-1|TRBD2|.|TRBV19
CASSFLAGGLGEQFF
TGTGCCAGTAGTTTTCTAGCGGGAGGGCTTGGGGAGCAGTTCTTC
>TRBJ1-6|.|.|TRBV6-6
CASSYSGQNSPLHF
TGTGCCAGCAGTTACTCCGGACAGAATTCACCCCTCCACTTT
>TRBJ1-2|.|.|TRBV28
CASSSSHRDGYTF
TGTGCCAGCAGTTCCTCCCACAGGGACGGCTACACCTTC
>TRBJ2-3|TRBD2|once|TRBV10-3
CAISYLAGWSDTQYF
TGTGCCATCAGCTATTTAGCGGGGTGGTCAGATACGCAGTATTTT
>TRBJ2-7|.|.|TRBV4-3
CASSQEVSPMATELYYEQYF
TGCGCCAGCAGCCAAGAAGTGTCCCCTATGGCGACAGAGCTATACTACGAGCAGTACTTC
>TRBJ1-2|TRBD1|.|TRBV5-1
CASRPTGLRVDGYTF
TGCGCCAGCAGACCGACAGGGTTAAGAGTAGACGGCTACACCTTC
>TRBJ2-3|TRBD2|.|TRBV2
CASSPGLAPDTQYF
TGTGCCAGCAGTCCGGGACTAGCCCCAGATACGCAGTATTTT
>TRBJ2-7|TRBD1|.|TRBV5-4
CASSSRQGSTSEQYF
TGTGCCAGCAGCTCAAGACAGGGGAGTACAAGCGAGCAGTACTTC
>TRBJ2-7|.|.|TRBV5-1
CASSLDRAYEQYF
TGCGCCAGCAGCTTGGACAGGGCCTACGAGCAGTACTTC
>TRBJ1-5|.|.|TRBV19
CASSIQVYSNQPQHF
TGTGCCAGTAGTATACAGGTCTATAGCAATCAGCCCCAGCATTTT
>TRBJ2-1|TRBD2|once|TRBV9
CASRTSGSNEQFF
TGTGCCAGCAGGACTAGCGGGAGCAATGAGCAGTTCTTC